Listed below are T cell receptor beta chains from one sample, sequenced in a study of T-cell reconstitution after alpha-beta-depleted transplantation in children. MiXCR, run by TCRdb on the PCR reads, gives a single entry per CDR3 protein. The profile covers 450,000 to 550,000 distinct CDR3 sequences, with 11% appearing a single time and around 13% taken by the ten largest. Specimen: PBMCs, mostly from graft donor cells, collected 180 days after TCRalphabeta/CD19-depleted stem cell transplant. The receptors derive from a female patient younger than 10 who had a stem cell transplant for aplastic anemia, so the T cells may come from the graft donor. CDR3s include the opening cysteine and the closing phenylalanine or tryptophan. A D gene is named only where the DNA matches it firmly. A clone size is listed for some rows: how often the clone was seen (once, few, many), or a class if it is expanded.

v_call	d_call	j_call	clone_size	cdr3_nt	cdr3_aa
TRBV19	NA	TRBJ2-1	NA	TGTGCCAGTAGTACAGGGGTTTCCTACAATGAGCAGTTCTTC	CASSTGVSYNEQFF
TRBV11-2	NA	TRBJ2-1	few	TGTGCCAGCAGCTTAGCCCTGGAGGCCTACAATGAGCAGTTCTTC	CASSLALEAYNEQFF
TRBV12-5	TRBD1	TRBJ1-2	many	TGTGCTAGTGGGCGTTGGGGGACAGGTGTTTATGGCTACACCTTC	CASGRWGTGVYGYTF
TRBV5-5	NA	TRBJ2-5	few	TGTGCCAGCAGCTTGGTGGGCCCGGAAGAGACCCAGTACTTC	CASSLVGPEETQYF
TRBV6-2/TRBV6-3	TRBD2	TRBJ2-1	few	TGTGCCAGCAGTTACTTACTAGCGGGAGGTTACAATGAGCAGTTCTTC	CASSYLLAGGYNEQFF
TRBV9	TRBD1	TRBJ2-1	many	TGTGCCAGCAGCGTATCCCTAGGGGACAGGGGAAACAATGAGCAGTTCTTC	CASSVSLGDRGNNEQFF
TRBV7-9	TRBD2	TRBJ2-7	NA	TGTGCCAGCGGACATAGCGGGAGTACCCCCTACGAGCAGTACTTC	CASGHSGSTPYEQYF
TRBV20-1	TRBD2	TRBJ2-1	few	TGCAGTGCTAGAAGACTAGCCTTGGGGTCCTACAATGAGCAGTTCTTC	CSARRLALGSYNEQFF
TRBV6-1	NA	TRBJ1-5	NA	TGTGCCAGCAGTCCCCAGGGTACTCGGGGTTCGGGCCAGCATTTT	CASSPQGTRGSGQHF
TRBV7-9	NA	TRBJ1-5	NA	TGTGCCAGCAGCCCGCAGGGGAAGGGGCCCCAGCATTTT	CASSPQGKGPQHF
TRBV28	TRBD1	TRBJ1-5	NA	TGTGCCAGCACCGAGGACAGGGGCAGGAAGCCCCAGCATTTT	CASTEDRGRKPQHF
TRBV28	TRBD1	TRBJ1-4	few	TGTGCCAGCAGTTTAGGGACAGGGTGGGAAAAACTGTTTTTT	CASSLGTGWEKLFF
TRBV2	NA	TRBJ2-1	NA	TGTGCCAGCCGGGAACCAGTCAATGAGCAGTTCTTC	CASREPVNEQFF
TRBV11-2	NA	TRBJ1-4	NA	TGTGCCAGCAGCTCCCCCGGGGTGGAAAAACTGTTTTTT	CASSSPGVEKLFF
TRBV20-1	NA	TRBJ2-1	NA	TGCAGTGCTAGAGACAGGGTTTCCTACAATGAGCAGTTCTTC	CSARDRVSYNEQFF
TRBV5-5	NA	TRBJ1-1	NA	TGTGCCAGCAGCCACGGGCCCTCTCCCCAAGTTGAAGCTTTCTTT	CASSHGPSPQVEAFF
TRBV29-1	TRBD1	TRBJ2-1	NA	TGCAGCGTTGAAAGGGTTCGAGGGGTACAGGGGGATGAGCAGTTCTTC	CSVERVRGVQGDEQFF
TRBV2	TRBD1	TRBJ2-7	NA	TGTGCCAGCAGTGTCTTCGGGACAGGGTCCTACGAGCAGTACTTC	CASSVFGTGSYEQYF
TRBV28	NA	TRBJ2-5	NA	TGTGCCAGCAGAGTCGTAAGTTTAGAAGAGACCCAGTACTTC	CASRVVSLEETQYF
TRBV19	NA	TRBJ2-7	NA	TGTGCCAGTAGTCCTTTTACGGACTCCTACGAGCAGTACTTC	CASSPFTDSYEQYF
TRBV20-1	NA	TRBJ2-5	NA	TGCAGTGCTAGACCGCCGAGGGGGAAACAGACCCAGTACTTC	CSARPPRGKQTQYF
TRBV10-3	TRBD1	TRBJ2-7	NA	TGTGCCATCAGTTCGGGACAGCGAGATTGGGAGCAGTACTTC	CAISSGQRDWEQYF
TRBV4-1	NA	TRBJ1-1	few	TGCGCCAGCAGCCAAGATCTTTCCAAGGTTGCAGGGGTAAACACTGAAGCTTTCTTT	CASSQDLSKVAGVNTEAFF
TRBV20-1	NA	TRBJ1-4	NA	TGCAGTGCTGGCGCTCGGGGGAATCAAAGGCTTAATGAAAAACTGTTTTTT	CSAGARGNQRLNEKLFF
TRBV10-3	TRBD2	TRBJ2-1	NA	TGTGCCATCGGAGGGACCGGGACTAGCGGGGGGAATGAGCAGTTCTTC	CAIGGTGTSGGNEQFF
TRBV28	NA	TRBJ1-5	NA	TGTGCCAGCAGTTTATGGGGGGGGCGCTTGTTTGACAATCAGCCCCAGCATTTT	CASSLWGGRLFDNQPQHF
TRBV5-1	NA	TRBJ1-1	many	TGCGCCAGCACCCTTGGTGGGTTGAACACTGAAGCTTTCTTT	CASTLGGLNTEAFF
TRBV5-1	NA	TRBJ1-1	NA	TGCGCCAGCAGCTTGCCAAAAAATGGAATGAACACTGAAGCTTTCTTT	CASSLPKNGMNTEAFF
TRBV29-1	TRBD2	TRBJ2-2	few	TGCAGCGTTGAAGATCGGCTAGCGGGAGTCACCGGGGAGCTGTTTTTT	CSVEDRLAGVTGELFF
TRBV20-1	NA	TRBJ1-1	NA	TGCAGTGCTAACCCAGAGAACACTGAAGCTTTCTTT	CSANPENTEAFF
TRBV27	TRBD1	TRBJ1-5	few	TGTGCCAGCAGCCACAGGGGACAGCCCCAGCATTTT	CASSHRGQPQHF
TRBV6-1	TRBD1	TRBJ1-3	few	TGTGCCAGCAGCTTCGACAGGGGTTGGGACACCATATATTTT	CASSFDRGWDTIYF
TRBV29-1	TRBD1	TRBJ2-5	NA	TGCAGCGTTGAGCAGACAGGGAGAGGTCAAGAGACCCAGTACTTC	CSVEQTGRGQETQYF
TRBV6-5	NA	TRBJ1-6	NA	TGTGCCAGCAGTTACCAGGGTATTAACTATAATTCACCCCTCCACTTT	CASSYQGINYNSPLHF
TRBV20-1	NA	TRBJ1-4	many	TGCAGTGCTAGAGATCAGGGAGGCAATGAAAAACTGTTTTTT	CSARDQGGNEKLFF
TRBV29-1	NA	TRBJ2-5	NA	TGCAGCGTTGGACAGATCCAGACCCAGTACTTC	CSVGQIQTQYF
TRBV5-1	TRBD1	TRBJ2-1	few	TGCGCCAGCAGCGCACCGGACAGGACGTACAATGAGCAGTTCTTC	CASSAPDRTYNEQFF
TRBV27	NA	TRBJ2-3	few	TGTGCCAGCAGTTTATCGTGGGGCTCAGATACGCAGTATTTT	CASSLSWGSDTQYF
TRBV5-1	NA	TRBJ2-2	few	TGCGCCAGCAGCTTGCGGAGTGGTACCGGGGAGCTGTTTTTT	CASSLRSGTGELFF
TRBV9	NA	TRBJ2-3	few	TGTGCCAGCAGCGCGGGGACGGGAAGGGATACGCAGTATTTT	CASSAGTGRDTQYF
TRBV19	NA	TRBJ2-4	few	TGTGCCAGTAGTATAAGTCTCCGCGGGCAAGGCAAAAACATTCAGTACTTC	CASSISLRGQGKNIQYF
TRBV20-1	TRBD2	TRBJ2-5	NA	TGCAGTGCTGGGACTAGAAACTTC	CSAGTRNF
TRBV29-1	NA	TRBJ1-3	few	TGCAGCGTTGGGGAGGGTATCGGAAACACCATATATTTT	CSVGEGIGNTIYF
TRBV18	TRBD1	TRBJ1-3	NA	TGTGCCAGCTCTCAGCGACAGGGTAACTCTGGAAACACCATATATTTT	CASSQRQGNSGNTIYF
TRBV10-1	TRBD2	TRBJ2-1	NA	TGCGCCAGCAGTGAGGCGTTGGCTAGCGGGAGCGGCAACAATGAGCAGTTCTTC	CASSEALASGSGNNEQFF
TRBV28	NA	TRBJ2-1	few	TGTGCCAGCAGCCCTAACCTAGGGGGACTTATGTTCTTC	CASSPNLGGLMFF
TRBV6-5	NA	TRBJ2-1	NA	TGTGCCAGCAGTTACGGAAGGATCAATGAGCAGTTCTTC	CASSYGRINEQFF
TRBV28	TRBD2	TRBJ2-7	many	TGTGCCAGCAGTTTACGAACTAGCGTGAACTACGAGCAGTACTTC	CASSLRTSVNYEQYF
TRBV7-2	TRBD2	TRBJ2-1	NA	TGTGCCAGCAGCTTAGTGCCGGGACTACTATACAATGAGCAGTTCTTC	CASSLVPGLLYNEQFF
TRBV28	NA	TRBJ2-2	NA	TGTGCCAGCAGTTTTTGGCCCGGGGAGCTGTTTTTT	CASSFWPGELFF